This T cell receptor (beta chain) was documented in a study of radiotherapy plus CTLA-4 blockade in lung cancer. Clones were sequenced by immunoSEQ multiplex PCR, and TCRdb holds only the in-frame ones, with some missing. The sample has 100,000 or so clones; about four fifths are singletons. The V gene's germline CDR1 is SGHVS and CDR2 FQNEAQ. Losses at the gene ends were 2 bases for V and 3 bases for J; bases not matched to a gene: 11. The CDR3 is 17 residues long. This sample comprised peripheral blood, obtained from a patient treated with radiotherapy plus ipilimumab. This clonotype was sampled from a human donor with non-small cell lung cancer that progressed on radiotherapy plus ipilimumab. V and J are TRBV7-8 and TRBJ2-3, with TRBD2 matching 7 bases. CDR3: CASSLKGTSGNTDTQYF. CDR3 nucleotide sequence: TGTGCCAGCAGCTTAAAGGGTACCAGCGGGAATACAGATACGCAGTATTTT.